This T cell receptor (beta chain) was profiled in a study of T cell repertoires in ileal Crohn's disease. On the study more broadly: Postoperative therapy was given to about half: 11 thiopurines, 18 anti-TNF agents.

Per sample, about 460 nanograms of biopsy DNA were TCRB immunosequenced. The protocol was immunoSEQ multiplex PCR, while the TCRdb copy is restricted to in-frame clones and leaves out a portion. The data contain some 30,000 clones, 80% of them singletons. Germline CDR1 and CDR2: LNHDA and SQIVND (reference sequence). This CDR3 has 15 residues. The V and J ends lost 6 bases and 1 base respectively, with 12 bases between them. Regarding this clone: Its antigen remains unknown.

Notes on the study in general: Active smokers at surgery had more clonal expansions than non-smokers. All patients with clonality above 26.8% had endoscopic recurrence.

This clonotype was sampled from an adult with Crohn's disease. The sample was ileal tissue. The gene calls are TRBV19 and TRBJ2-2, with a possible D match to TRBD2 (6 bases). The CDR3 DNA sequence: TGTGCCAGTAGCCAACCGGGGGTGAACACCGGGGAGCTGTTTTTT. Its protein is CASSQPGVNTGELFF.